This T cell receptor beta chain derives from a study of cytomegalovirus exposure and HLA in healthy donors. Study in general: It was reported in a later analysis that the roughly 120 validation repertoires used the same platform as the roughly 700 first-cohort repertoires. Study-level results: The authors enumerated some 160 TCR beta chains as linked to cytomegalovirus. It was confirmed in vitro that three of the CMV-associated chains were specific for CMV antigens.

TCRdb's copy holds only in-frame clones and misses some; the assay was immunoSEQ multiplex PCR. The sample has over 250,000 clones, 65% to 90% seen once. It was the roughly 130-subject validation cohort, separate from the approximately 680-subject first cohort, to which the donors belonged. This CDR3 region has 22 residues. Germline CDR1 is SNHLY and CDR2 is FYNNEI. The V gene end was trimmed by 7 bases and the J gene end by 2 bases; junction bases not matched to a gene: 24. A word on this clone: Its antigen is not identified.

Sequenced material: PBMCs. The clonotype comes from a woman aged 18-30 years in good health and CMV-seronegative. The V gene is TRBV2, the J gene TRBJ2-1; 12 bases map to TRBD2. CDR3 protein: CASTARLAGVPAKLSPYNEQFF. The DNA of the CDR3 is TGTGCCAGCACTGCCCGACTAGCGGGAGTCCCTGCCAAGCTTTCCCCCTACAATGAGCAGTTCTTC.